The clone carrying this T cell receptor beta chain turned up a few times. The antigen is unknown. The data belong to a study of response to subunit inactivated influenza vaccine. Findings of the study overall: The study's authors posited that every seasonal influenza vaccination enlists few new T cells.

TCRdb re-called the RT-PCR reads with MiXCR, one entry per CDR3 protein. The data show 610,000 or so distinct CDR3 sequences, around 13% seen once. The V end lost 7 bases, the J end lost 2 bases, and 13 bases lay between the germline ends. Germline V gene lookup returns CDR1 SGHTA and CDR2 FQGNSA. The CDR3 spans 14 residues. The sequencing used PBMCs from blood, collected 12 days after vaccination. The chain recombines TRBV7-2 with TRBJ2-3; D remains ambiguous. The clonotype was recovered from a man aged 50 or older who received an inactivated influenza vaccine. DNA for the CDR3: TGTGCCAGCACTCACTGGGGAATCACAGATACGCAGTATTTT. Its translation is CASTHWGITDTQYF.